These 12 T cell receptor beta chains were sequenced from one sample in a study of cytomegalovirus exposure and HLA in healthy donors. This PCR relied on a set of 60 Vbeta primers and 13 Jbeta primers. Sequencing used immunoSEQ multiplex PCR; TCRdb keeps in-frame clones, though not all of them. Among under 250,000 clones listed, around 83% were seen once. Input material: PBMCs. These receptors were taken from a woman between 40 and 50 years old in good health and CMV-seronegative.

The chain recombines TRBV10-3 with TRBJ2-1; D possibly corresponds to TRBD2 (6 bases). Germline V CDR1 and CDR2: ENHRY, SYGVKD. The CDR3 has 16 amino acids. V was trimmed by 3 bases and J by 4 bases, leaving 16 bases between them. Written as DNA, the CDR3 is TGTGCCATCAGTGAAGTAGCGGCCCAACCATACAATGAGCAGTTCTTC. This encodes CAISEVAAQPYNEQFF.

This chain connects TRBV2 to TRBJ2-1; 7 nucleotides align to TRBD2. The germline V gene has CDR1 SNHLY and CDR2 FYNNEI. V lost 6 bases to trimming and J lost 7 bases; unmatched junction nucleotides: 12. The CDR3 has 15 amino acids. This CDR3 is CASRNEAGKGNEQFF. CDR3 nucleotides: TGTGCCAGCAGGAATGAAGCGGGAAAGGGAAATGAGCAGTTCTTC.

The sample holds a few counts of this clone. The gene calls are TRBV30 and TRBJ1-1, with TRBD1 identical over 9 bases. Germline V lookup: CDR1 GTSNPN, CDR2 SVGIG (reference sequence). The V gene end was trimmed by 4 bases and the J gene end by 5 bases; junction bases not matched to a gene: 5. The length of the CDR3 is 13 residues. Written as DNA, the CDR3 is TGTGCCTGGAAACAGGGGGCTGGGACTGAAGCTTTCTTT. This sequence encodes CAWKQGAGTEAFF.

This chain uses TRBV6-6 with TRBJ2-7; 8 bases match TRBD2. With 0 bases clipped from V and 4 bases from J, the junction kept 2 bases outside the gene matches. The CDR3 length is 14 residues. Germline V gives CDR1 MNHNY, CDR2 SVGAGI (reference sequence). Here the CDR3 reads CASSYSSGNYEQYF. The CDR3 nucleotides read TGTGCCAGCAGTTACTCTAGCGGGAATTACGAGCAGTACTTC.

This chain links TRBV5-5 with TRBJ2-3; no reliable D call. Germline CDR1 is SGHKS and CDR2 is YYEKEE (reference sequence). The CDR3 runs 15 residues. The V end lost 0 bases, the J end lost 1 base, and 9 bases lay between the germline ends. The CDR3 DNA reads TGTGCCAGCAGCTTGGTTCTTAGTGGCACAGATACGCAGTATTTT. It is translated as CASSLVLSGTDTQYF.

This chain links TRBV9 with TRBJ2-7, with TRBD2 matching 13 bases. The CDR3 runs 17 residues. The J segment lost 4 bases and the V segment lost 6 bases, leaving 13 bases of the junction unmatched. CDR1 and CDR2 from the germline V gene are SGDLS and YYNGEE. The CDR3 is CASIILAGGPGRYEQYF. In DNA form, the CDR3 reads TGTGCCAGCATCATACTAGCGGGAGGGCCGGGTAGGTACGAGCAGTACTTC.

V gene TRBV30 combines with J gene TRBJ2-7; possible D gene TRBD1, 6 bases. The V end was cut by 2 bases, the J end by 2 bases, with 13 bases between. The germline V gene has CDR1 GTSNPN and CDR2 SVGIG (reference sequence). The CDR3 covers 14 residues. CDR3 region: CAWSSRGPTYEQYF. Written as DNA, the CDR3 is TGTGCCTGGAGTAGCAGGGGTCCGACCTACGAGCAGTACTTC.

The V call is TRBV7-2, the J call TRBJ1-1; perhaps TRBD1 as D (5 bases). Deletions cut 1 base from V and 5 bases from J, with 17 bases between. Germline CDR1 is SGHTA and CDR2 is FQGNSA. The CDR3 consists of 16 residues. The CDR3 region has the DNA TGTGCCAGCAGCTTAGTAGGTCAGGGTATAGGAACTGAAGCTTTCTTT. This sequence encodes CASSLVGQGIGTEAFF.

This chain connects TRBV27 to TRBJ2-5; TRBD1 matches 8 bases. The J call is uncertain, as TRBJ2-7 better fits the DNA end. This CDR3 has 12 residues. Germline V lookup: CDR1 MNHEY, CDR2 SMNVEV (reference sequence). CDR3 in amino acids: CASRTGFYEQYF. The CDR3 bases are TGTGCCAGCCGGACAGGGTTCTACGAGCAGTACTTC.

The chain recombines TRBV30 with TRBJ1-5; tentative D call: TRBD1 (5 bases). Trimming removed 0 bases at V and 6 bases at J, with 18 bases between. The length of the CDR3 is 16 residues. CDR1 and CDR2 (germline): GTSNPN, SVGIG (reference sequence). The CDR3 nucleotides read TGTGCCTGGAGTGTCGGGTTCAGGGCCATCATTCAGCCCCAGCATTTT. This gives the protein CAWSVGFRAIIQPQHF. The whole variable domain, filled in from reference TRBV30 and TRBJ1-5, reads SQTIHQWPATLVQPVGSPLSLECTVEGTSNPNLYWYRQAAGRGLQLLFYSVGIGQISSEVPQNLSASRPQDRQFILSSKKLLLSDSGFYLCAWSVGFRAIIQPQHFGDGTRLSIL.

This clone has a single count. The chain couples TRBV5-1 to TRBJ2-7; the match to TRBD1 covers 10 bases. Germline trimming cut 1 base from V and 5 bases from J; bases unmatched to any gene: 6. This CDR3 comprises 15 residues. Per the germline V gene, CDR1 is SGHRS and CDR2 is YFSETQ. The CDR3 loop is CASSLTSGQGHEQYF. Written as DNA, the CDR3 is TGCGCCAGCAGCTTGACCTCGGGACAGGGGCACGAGCAGTACTTC.

The rearrangement links TRBV6-5 to TRBJ1-3, with D possibly TRBD1 on 5 matching bases. With 5 bases removed from V and 4 bases from J, the gap between germline ends came to 15 bases. This CDR3 is built from 15 residues. Per the germline V gene, CDR1 is MNHEY and CDR2 is SVGAGI. The CDR3 loop reads CASSPRAQGGNTIYF. In DNA, the CDR3 is TGTGCCAGCAGTCCCCGAGCGCAGGGAGGAAACACCATATATTTT.